This TCR beta chain is drawn from a study of cytomegalovirus exposure and HLA in healthy donors. Assay: immunoSEQ multiplex PCR; the TCRdb copy retains only in-frame clones and omits some. This table holds roughly 76,000 clones, approximately 95% found once. This CDR3 is built from 13 residues. The germline V gene encodes CDR1 SGHTA and CDR2 FQGTGA. Trimming shortened V by 2 bases and J by 5 bases, and 9 bases separated the two germline ends. Sequencing was carried out using PBMCs. This chain connects TRBV7-3 to TRBJ2-5; D unresolved. This clonotype was obtained from a man aged 18 to 35 in good health and CMV-seropositive. As DNA, the CDR3 is TGTGCCAGCAGCTTATATGTCCGGGAGACCCAGTACTTC. This gives the protein CASSLYVRETQYF.